Below, one T cell receptor beta chain is given with its context. The data derive from a study of control samples from healthy donors and cancer patients. Clones were read by immunoSEQ multiplex PCR, and TCRdb kept only the in-frame ones, dropping some. The sample has about 170,000 clones; 91% are singletons. Germline CDR1 reads LNHDA; CDR2 reads SQIVND (reference sequence). This CDR3 has 13 residues. The V gene lost 5 bases and the J gene lost 1 base, with 9 bases spanning the gap. The sequencing input was blood. The chain uses TRBV19 and TRBJ2-7; possible D gene TRBD1, 6 bases. The sequence was collected from a woman under 40 in good health. The CDR3, as DNA: TGTGCCAGTAGTCCCGGACAGTCCTACGAGCAGTACTTC. Translated, it gives CASSPGQSYEQYF.